The 13 T cell receptor beta chains in this list originate from one sample, sequenced in a study of CD8+CD57+ T cells in acquired aplastic anemia listed by TCRdb under 2018. For sequencing, an Illumina HiSeq 2000 was employed. TCR beta VDJ combination and CDR3 sequence profiling used genomic DNA as the template. The public reads were reprocessed in TCRdb via fastp at Q25 and MiXCR, keeping in-frame beta chains. Every entry covers one CDR3 protein and lists the most common genes and DNA from its rows. Here the sample has a few hundred thousand distinct CDR3 sequences; around three fifths occur a single time. Of the sample, around 8% falls within the top ten clones. Sequenced material: sorted CD4+, CD8+, or CD8+CD57+ T cells (not recorded which) from PBMCs. The receptor source for this set is a human donor with severe aplastic anemia or a healthy control (not recorded which).

This clonotype showed up many times. The CDR3 loop is CAISEGGTGKYEQYF. The CDR3 DNA is TGTGCCATCAGTGAGGGCGGGACAGGCAAATACGAGCAGTACTTC. The gene calls are TRBV10-3 and TRBJ2-7, with 8 bases identical to TRBD1. The CDR3 runs to 15 residues. CDR1 and CDR2 from the germline V gene are ENHRY and SYGVKD. J was trimmed by 4 bases and V by 2 bases; bases with no gene match: 7.

This chain connects TRBV24-1 to TRBJ1-5; 7 bases are shared with TRBD1. The germline V gene encodes CDR1 KGHDR and CDR2 SFDVKD. Germline trimming cut 4 bases from V and 7 bases from J; bases unmatched to any gene: 3. The CDR3 length is 13 residues. CDR3 loop: CATSEGQPQPQHF. The CDR3 bases are TGTGCCACCAGTGAGGGACAGCCACAGCCCCAGCATTTT.

The chain is built from TRBV15 and TRBJ1-1; D is unresolved. Germline values: CDR1 LNHNV, CDR2 YYDKDF (reference sequence). V was trimmed by 0 bases and J by 6 bases, leaving 8 bases between them. CDR3 length: 13 residues. The CDR3 DNA follows: TGTGCCACCAGCAGAGATGAGACATCTGAAGCTTTCTTT. Amino acids: CATSRDETSEAFF.

This clonotype was seen at least ten times. V and J are TRBV5-1 and TRBJ2-3, with D unclear. The CDR3 covers 16 residues. From germline, CDR1 is SGHRS and CDR2 YFSETQ. Trimming removed 0 bases from V and 0 bases from J, with 11 bases in between. CDR3 nucleotide sequence: TGCGCCAGCAGCTTGGTGATGACTTCTAGCACAGATACGCAGTATTTT. Protein: CASSLVMTSSTDTQYF.

This clonotype was detected ten times or more. The gene calls are TRBV10-3 and TRBJ1-2, with a weak D call TRBD1 (6 bases). The V end was cut by 1 base, the J end by 2 bases, with 11 bases between. The CDR3 is made up of 15 amino acids. Germline values: CDR1 ENHRY, CDR2 SYGVKD. DNA of the CDR3: TGTGCCATCAGTGAGTTAACAGGGAAAAACTATGGCTACACCTTC. It is translated as CAISELTGKNYGYTF.

The chain links TRBV29-1 to TRBJ2-7; D tentatively reads TRBD1 or TRBD2 (6 bases each). CDR3 size: 13 residues. V was shortened by 6 bases and J by 1 base, with 13 bases between the two germline ends. CDR1 and CDR2 (germline): SQVTM, ANQGSEA. The CDR3 DNA is TGCAGCGTCCGAGGGGGGAGGTCCTACGAGCAGTACTTC. It translates to CSVRGGRSYEQYF.

The chain employs TRBV6-1 and TRBJ1-2; D is undetermined. Trimming pared 6 bases from V and 4 bases from J, leaving 15 bases between. This CDR3 is 14 amino acids long. The V gene's germline CDR1 is MNHNS and CDR2 SASEGT. The CDR3 region has the DNA TGTGCCAGCAGGGAGTTTAAAGTCCTCTATGGCTACACCTTC. It codes for CASREFKVLYGYTF.

The rearrangement links TRBV15 to TRBJ2-7; 15 bases match TRBD2. The CDR3 is made up of 16 amino acids. J lost 5 bases, V lost 4 bases, and 6 bases had no gene match. Germline CDR1 is LNHNV and CDR2 is YYDKDF (reference sequence). DNA for the CDR3: TGTGCCACCAGCAAAGGACTAGCGGGGGGGAATCACGAGCAGTACTTC. This gives the protein CATSKGLAGGNHEQYF.

The rearrangement links TRBV7-2 to TRBJ1-2; D not certain. The germline CDR1 and CDR2 sequences are SGHTA and FQGNSA. The length of the CDR3 is 12 residues. The ends were cut back, 4 bases at V and 5 bases at J, with 8 bases in the middle. The CDR3 loop is CASSSHRYGYTF. The CDR3 DNA is TGTGCCAGCAGCTCACATCGGTATGGCTACACCTTC.

CDR3 amino acids: CASSKTPPIQGGETQYF. In DNA, the CDR3 is TGTGCCAGTAGTAAGACCCCTCCCATACAGGGTGGAGAGACCCAGTACTTC. V and J are TRBV19 and TRBJ2-5, with D perhaps matching TRBD1 (6 bases). V lost 4 bases, J lost 4 bases, and 22 bases lay in between. Germline V gives CDR1 LNHDA, CDR2 SQIVND (reference sequence). The CDR3 covers 17 residues.

This rearrangement joins TRBV7-2 to TRBJ2-5; D may be TRBD1 (5 bases). V dropped 1 base and J dropped 1 base, with 10 bases sitting between them. Germline CDR1 is SGHTA and CDR2 is FQGNSA. This CDR3 has 15 amino acids. The CDR3 sequence: CASSLDQGSQETQYF. The CDR3 DNA sequence: TGTGCCAGCAGCTTAGATCAGGGAAGCCAAGAGACCCAGTACTTC. Together with reference TRBV7-2 and TRBJ2-5, the CDR3 gives the full variable domain: GAGVSQSPSNKVTEKGKDVELRCDPISGHTALYWYRQSLGQGLEFLIYFQGNSAPDKSGLPSDRFSAERTGGSVSTLTIQRTQQEDSAVYLCASSLDQGSQETQYFGPGTRLLVL.

The genes are TRBV9 and TRBJ2-5, with 9 nucleotides matching TRBD2. The CDR3 contains 14 residues. The trim removed 3 bases at V and 9 bases at J, leaving 9 bases unmatched. Per germline, CDR1 SGDLS and CDR2 YYNGEE. The CDR3: CASSALRGGAPQYF. The CDR3 DNA follows: TGTGCCAGCAGCGCCCTCCGCGGGGGGGCCCCCCAGTACTTC. The complete variable domain, with remaining parts taken from reference TRBV9 and TRBJ2-5, reads DSGVTQTPKHLITATGQRVTLRCSPRSGDLSVYWYQQSLDQGLQFLIQYYNGEERAKGNILERFSAQQFPDLHSELNLSSLELGDSALYFCASSALRGGAPQYFGPGTRLLVL.

The J gene is TRBJ2-5, the V gene TRBV19; D gene uncertain. V lost 0 bases to trimming and J lost 1 base, with 12 bases between them. The CDR3 is made up of 16 amino acids. Germline V gene sequence: CDR1 LNHDA, CDR2 SQIVND (reference sequence). The CDR3 loop is CASSIDYSGFQETQYF. The DNA for the CDR3 is TGTGCCAGTAGTATAGACTACTCGGGCTTCCAAGAGACCCAGTACTTC. The variable domain in full, with the rest retrieved from reference TRBV19 and TRBJ2-5, is DGGITQSPKYLFRKEGQNVTLSCEQNLNHDAMYWYRQDPGQGLRLIYYSQIVNDFQKGDIAEGYSVSREKKESFPLTVTSAQKNPTAFYLCASSIDYSGFQETQYFGPGTRLLVL.